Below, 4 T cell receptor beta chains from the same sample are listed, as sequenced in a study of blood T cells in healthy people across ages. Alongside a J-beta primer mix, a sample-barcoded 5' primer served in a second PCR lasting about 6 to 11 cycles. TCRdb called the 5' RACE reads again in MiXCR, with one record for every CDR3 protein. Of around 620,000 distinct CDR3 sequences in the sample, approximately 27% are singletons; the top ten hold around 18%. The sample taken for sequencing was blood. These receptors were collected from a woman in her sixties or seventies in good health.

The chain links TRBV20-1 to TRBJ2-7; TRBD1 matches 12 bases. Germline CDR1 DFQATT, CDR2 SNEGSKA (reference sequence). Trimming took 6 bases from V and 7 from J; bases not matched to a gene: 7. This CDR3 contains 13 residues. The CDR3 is CSATGQGALEQYF. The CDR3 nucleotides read TGCAGTGCGACGGGACAGGGGGCGCTTGAGCAGTACTTC.

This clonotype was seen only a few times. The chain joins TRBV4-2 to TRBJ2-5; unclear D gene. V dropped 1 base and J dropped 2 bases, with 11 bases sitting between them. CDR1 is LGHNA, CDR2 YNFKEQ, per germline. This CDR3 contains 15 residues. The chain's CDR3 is CASSQALQVQETQYF. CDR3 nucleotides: TGTGCCAGCAGCCAAGCTCTGCAGGTTCAAGAGACCCAGTACTTC.

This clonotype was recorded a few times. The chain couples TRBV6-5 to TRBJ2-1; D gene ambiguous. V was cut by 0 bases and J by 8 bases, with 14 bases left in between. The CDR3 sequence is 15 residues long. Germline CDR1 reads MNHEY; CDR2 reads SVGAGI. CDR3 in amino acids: CASSYSTRSWDEQFF. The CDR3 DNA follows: TGTGCCAGCAGTTACTCGACGCGGAGTTGGGATGAGCAGTTCTTC.

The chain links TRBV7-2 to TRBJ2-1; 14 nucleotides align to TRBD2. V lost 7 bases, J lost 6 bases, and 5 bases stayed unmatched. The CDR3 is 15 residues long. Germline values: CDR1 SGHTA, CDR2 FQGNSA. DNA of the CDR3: TGTGCCAGCATCCTGACTAGCGGGGGGGCCAATGAGCAGTTCTTC. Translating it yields CASILTSGGANEQFF.